Included here is one T cell receptor beta chain sequence, with context. Here immunoSEQ multiplex PCR was the method, and the copy in TCRdb shows in-frame clones only, minus some. The sample contains 360,000 or so clones, roughly 87% of which appear only once. Germline CDR1 SGDLS, CDR2 YYNGEE. J gave up 1 base and V 3 bases, and 6 bases lay outside the gene matches. This CDR3 comprises 17 residues. These data originate in a study of blood T cell repertoires in COVID-19. The genes are TRBV9 and TRBJ2-2; 10 bases fit TRBD1. Material: peripheral blood. The sequence came from a woman between 55 and 75 years old with COVID-19, enrolled during active disease. The CDR3 loop reads CASSDPDRGVNTGELFF. For the CDR3, the DNA is TGTGCCAGCAGCGACCCGGACAGGGGGGTGAACACCGGGGAGCTGTTTTTT.